Here is one T cell receptor (beta chain) with its context. The V segment lost 4 bases and the J segment 5 bases; nucleotides outside the gene matches: 15. The CDR3 has 17 amino acids. CDR1 SGHDT and CDR2 YYEEEE come from the germline V gene. The sample originates from a study of cytomegalovirus exposure and HLA in healthy donors. Study-level information: Genetic ancestry analysis placed about 80% of the 400 or so donors that were genotyped in the Caucasian-associated cluster.

Primers: 60 Vbeta forward and 13 Jbeta reverse. Assay used: immunoSEQ multiplex PCR; TCRdb lists only in-frame clones, some missing. The sample records around 150,000 clones, around 10% being singletons. This chain uses TRBV5-6 with TRBJ2-1, with TRBD2 matching over 7 bases. The clonotype comes from a male donor in good health and CMV-seronegative. The sequenced sample was PBMCs. The CDR3 sequence: CASSREKWGRGDNEQFF. As DNA, the CDR3 is TGTGCCAGCAGCCGAGAGAAGTGGGGGAGGGGAGACAATGAGCAGTTCTTC.